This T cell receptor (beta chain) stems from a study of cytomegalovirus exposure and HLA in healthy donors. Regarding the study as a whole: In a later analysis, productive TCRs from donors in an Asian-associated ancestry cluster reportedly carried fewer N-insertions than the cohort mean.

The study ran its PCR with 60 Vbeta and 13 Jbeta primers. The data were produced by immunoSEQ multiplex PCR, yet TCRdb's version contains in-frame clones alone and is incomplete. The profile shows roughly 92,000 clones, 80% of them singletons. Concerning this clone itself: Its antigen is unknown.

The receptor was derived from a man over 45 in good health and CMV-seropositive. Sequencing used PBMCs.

The CDR3 spells CASSDTGSADYGYTF. CDR3 coding DNA: TGTGCCAGCAGCGATACAGGGAGCGCGGACTATGGCTACACCTTC. This sequence joins TRBV6-5 and TRBJ1-2; D might be TRBD1 (6 bases). Germline CDR1 reads MNHEY; CDR2 reads SVGAGI. This CDR3 is built from 15 residues. V lost 6 bases and J 3 bases, leaving 17 bases between the germline ends.